This TCR beta chain was identified in a study of T-cell memory formation after mild COVID-19. Whole-study findings and limits: Clones contracting across day 15 to 85 had a balanced CD4/CD8 profile; later expanding clones leaned CD4+. There were some responding clones in pre-infection memory, which suggested that cross-reactive memory had joined.

This clonotype turned up a few times. Its antigen remains unidentified. Trimming stripped 6 bases from V and 0 bases from J, with 18 bases between. The CDR3 has 17 residues. One entry per CDR3 protein results from TCRdb running MiXCR on the 5' RACE reads. The repertoire has hundreds of thousands of distinct CDR3 sequences, around 25% of them found once; the top ten carry 9.5% to 15%. This TCR came from an adult woman who had mild COVID-19 (a few samples of this study predate the infection). Cell type and time point are not known. This sequence joins TRBV12-3 or TRBV12-4 and TRBJ2-1; tentatively, D is TRBD1 or TRBD2 (6 bases each). The material sequenced was PBMCs or a T cell subset sorted from them (not recorded which). The CDR3 region is CASRETGGQSSYNEQFF. The DNA for the CDR3 is TGTGCCAGCAGAGAGACCGGGGGCCAGAGCTCCTACAATGAGCAGTTCTTC.